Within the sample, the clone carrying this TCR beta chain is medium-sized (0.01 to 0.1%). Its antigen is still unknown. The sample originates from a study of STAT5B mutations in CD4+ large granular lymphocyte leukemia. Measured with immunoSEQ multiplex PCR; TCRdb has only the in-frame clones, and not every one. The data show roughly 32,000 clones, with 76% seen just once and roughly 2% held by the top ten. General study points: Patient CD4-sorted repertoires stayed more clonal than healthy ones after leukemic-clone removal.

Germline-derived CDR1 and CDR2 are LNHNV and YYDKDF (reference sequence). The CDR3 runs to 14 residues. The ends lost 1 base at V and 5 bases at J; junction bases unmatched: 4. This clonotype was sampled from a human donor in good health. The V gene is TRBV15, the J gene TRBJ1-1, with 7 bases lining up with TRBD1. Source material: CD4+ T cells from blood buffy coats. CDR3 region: CATSRARQGTEAFF. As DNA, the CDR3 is TGTGCCACCAGCAGAGCCAGACAGGGTACTGAAGCTTTCTTT.